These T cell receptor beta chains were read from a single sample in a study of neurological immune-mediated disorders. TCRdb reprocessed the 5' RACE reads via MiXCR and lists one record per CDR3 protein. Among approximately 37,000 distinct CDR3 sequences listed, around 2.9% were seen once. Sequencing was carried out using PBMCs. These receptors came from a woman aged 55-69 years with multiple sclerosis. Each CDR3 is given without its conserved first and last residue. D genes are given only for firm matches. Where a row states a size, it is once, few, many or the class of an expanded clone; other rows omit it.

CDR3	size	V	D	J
ASSPRGPDTQY	many	TRBV7-9	NA	TRBJ2-3
ASSLGTRENTEAF	few	TRBV7-2	NA	TRBJ1-1
ASSSSYYGYT	many	TRBV12-3/TRBV12-4	NA	TRBJ1-2
SASLAGGAYQETQY	many	TRBV20-1	TRBD2	TRBJ2-5
ASRLLAASYNEQF	many	TRBV5-1	TRBD2	TRBJ2-1
ASSLGGTGVETQY	NA	TRBV7-6	TRBD1	TRBJ2-5
SANVGVDTEAF	many	TRBV20-1	NA	TRBJ1-1
ASTPLGGSGNTIY	many	TRBV12-3/TRBV12-4	NA	TRBJ1-3
SARDPQLETQY	many	TRBV20-1	NA	TRBJ2-5
SAPDRFYEQY	many	TRBV20-1	NA	TRBJ2-7
ASSLEGRGGENIQY	many	TRBV5-1	TRBD2	TRBJ2-4
ASSQMDRGYTGELF	many	TRBV5-1	TRBD1	TRBJ2-2
GFQPGTPETQY	many	TRBV20-1	NA	TRBJ2-5
ASSLGGEGEAF	NA	TRBV28	NA	TRBJ1-1
SARRGETQY	medium-sized	TRBV20-1	NA	TRBJ2-5
SARELQGNQPQH	many	TRBV20-1	NA	TRBJ1-5
ATGVEGANTGELF	many	TRBV28	NA	TRBJ2-2
ASSRVTSYEQY	many	TRBV7-8	NA	TRBJ2-7
ASSQDVQARIAKNIQY	many	TRBV3-1	NA	TRBJ2-4
ASSQRGLVNEQF	many	TRBV3-1	TRBD2	TRBJ2-1
ASSLAGTVNTEAF	medium-sized	TRBV5-1	NA	TRBJ1-1
ASSLGIGGPYNEQF	many	TRBV5-1	NA	TRBJ2-1
ASSLDTTGGYRGYT	many	TRBV5-1	TRBD1	TRBJ1-2
ASRGDSYEQY	many	TRBV6-1	NA	TRBJ2-7
ASSRTAPGNTIY	many	TRBV3-1	NA	TRBJ1-3
SARGIRTGGAYNEQF	many	TRBV20-1	TRBD2	TRBJ2-1
LVGLNQPQH	many	TRBV20-1	NA	TRBJ1-5
SVEQYGYT	NA	TRBV29-1	NA	TRBJ1-2
ASSPDMDRSYGYT	many	TRBV7-9	NA	TRBJ1-2
ASSLARDVSSAF	many	TRBV7-9	NA	TRBJ1-1
ASSRLTGGGTEAF	many	TRBV28	TRBD1	TRBJ1-1
SASFRVSYGYT	many	TRBV20-1	NA	TRBJ1-2
SAGRTGELF	many	TRBV20-1	NA	TRBJ2-2
SAGTQNYGYT	many	TRBV20-1	NA	TRBJ1-2
ASSFDRGGYT	many	TRBV5-1	TRBD1	TRBJ1-2
SARGSGSRGLGEQF	many	TRBV20-1	TRBD1	TRBJ2-1
SASASGGSTDTQY	many	TRBV20-1	TRBD2	TRBJ2-3
ASSPKPTGIGTDTQY	many	TRBV3-1	NA	TRBJ2-3
STIQGAQTGELF	many	TRBV20-1	TRBD1	TRBJ2-2
SAPLAGGLAFGYQETQY	many	TRBV20-1	TRBD2	TRBJ2-5
ASSASTSGANVLT	many	TRBV5-1	NA	TRBJ2-6
ASSQMSVEAF	many	TRBV14	NA	TRBJ1-1
ASSLTTGAYEQY	many	TRBV5-1	TRBD1	TRBJ2-7
ASSMGRTFVTEAF	many	TRBV19	NA	TRBJ1-1
ASNLGDNEQF	many	TRBV7-9	NA	TRBJ2-1
SARPAVGEQY	many	TRBV20-1	NA	TRBJ2-7